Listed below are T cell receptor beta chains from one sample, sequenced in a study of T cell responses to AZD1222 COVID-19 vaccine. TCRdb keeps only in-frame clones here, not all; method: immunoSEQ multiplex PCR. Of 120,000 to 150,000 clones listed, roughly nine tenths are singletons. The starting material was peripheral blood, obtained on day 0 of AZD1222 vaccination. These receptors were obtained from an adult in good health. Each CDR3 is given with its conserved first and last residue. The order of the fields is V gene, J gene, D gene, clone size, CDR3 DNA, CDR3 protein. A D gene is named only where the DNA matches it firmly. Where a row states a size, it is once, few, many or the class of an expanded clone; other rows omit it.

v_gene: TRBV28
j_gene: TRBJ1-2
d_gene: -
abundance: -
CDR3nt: TGTGCCAGCAGTGCATCCTCCGGGTCCTCGGGCGGTGGCTACACCTTC
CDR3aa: CASSASSGSSGGGYTF

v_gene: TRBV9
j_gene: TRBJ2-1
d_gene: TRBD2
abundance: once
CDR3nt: TGTGCCAGCAGCGCACTAGCGGGAGGGTACAATGAGCAGTTCTTC
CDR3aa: CASSALAGGYNEQFF

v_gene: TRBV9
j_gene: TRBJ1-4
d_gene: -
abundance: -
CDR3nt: TGTGCCAGCAGCGCGGGAGATAGTGATGAAAAACTGTTTTTT
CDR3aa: CASSAGDSDEKLFF

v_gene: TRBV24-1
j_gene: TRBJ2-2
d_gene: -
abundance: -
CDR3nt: TGTGCCACGCAGGGACGCAGAGACACCGGGGAGCTGTTTTTT
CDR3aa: CATQGRRDTGELFF

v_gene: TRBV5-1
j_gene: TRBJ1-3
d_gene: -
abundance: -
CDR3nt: TGCGCCAGCAGCTTGGGGTTAAGGAACACCATATATTTT
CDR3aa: CASSLGLRNTIYF

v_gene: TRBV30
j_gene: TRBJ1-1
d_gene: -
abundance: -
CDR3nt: TGTGCCTGGAGTGACAGAGTGGACACTGAAGCTTTCTTT
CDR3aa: CAWSDRVDTEAFF

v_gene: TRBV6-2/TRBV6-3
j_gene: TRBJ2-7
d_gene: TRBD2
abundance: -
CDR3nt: TGTGCCAGCAGCCGGACTAGCGGGGGGCCCCAGACCTTCTACGAGCAGTACTTC
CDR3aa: CASSRTSGGPQTFYEQYF

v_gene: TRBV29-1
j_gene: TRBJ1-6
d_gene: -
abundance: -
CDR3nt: TGCAGCGTTTCCCGGATGGGGTCCCTCCACTTT
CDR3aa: CSVSRMGSLHF

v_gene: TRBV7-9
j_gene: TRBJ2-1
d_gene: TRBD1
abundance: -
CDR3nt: TGTGCCAGCAGCTTAGACAGGGGGGCCTACAATGAGCAGTTCTTC
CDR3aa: CASSLDRGAYNEQFF

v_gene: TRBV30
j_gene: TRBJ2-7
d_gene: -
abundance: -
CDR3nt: TGTGCCTGGAGTGTACCGAACTCCTACGAGCAGTACTTC
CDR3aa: CAWSVPNSYEQYF

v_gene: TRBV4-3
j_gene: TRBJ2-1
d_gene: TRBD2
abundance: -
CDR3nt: TGCGCCAGCAGCCAATCAGGTACTCAGCGGGGGGACAATGAGCAGTTCTTC
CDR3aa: CASSQSGTQRGDNEQFF

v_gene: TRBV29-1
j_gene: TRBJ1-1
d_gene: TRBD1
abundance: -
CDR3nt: TGCAGCGTTGAGGGGGGACAGCCCATGAACACTGAAGCTTTCTTT
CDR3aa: CSVEGGQPMNTEAFF

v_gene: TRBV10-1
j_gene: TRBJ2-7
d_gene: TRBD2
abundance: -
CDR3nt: TGCGCCAGCAGTCGGACTAGCGGGGGCTACTACGAGCAGTACTTC
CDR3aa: CASSRTSGGYYEQYF

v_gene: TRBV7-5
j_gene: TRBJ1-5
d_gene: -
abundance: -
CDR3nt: TGTGCCAGAAGCTCCCCTGTGGGTCTAATCCAGCCCCAGCATTTT
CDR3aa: CARSSPVGLIQPQHF

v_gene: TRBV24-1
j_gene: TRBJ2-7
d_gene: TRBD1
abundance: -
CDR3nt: TGTGCCACCAGTGCGAATCCGGGGACAGGGTCCTACGAGCAGTACTTC
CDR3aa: CATSANPGTGSYEQYF

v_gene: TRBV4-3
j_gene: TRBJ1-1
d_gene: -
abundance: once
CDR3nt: TGCGCCAGCAGCCCTCGGTGGGGGCGAGCTTTCTTT
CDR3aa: CASSPRWGRAFF

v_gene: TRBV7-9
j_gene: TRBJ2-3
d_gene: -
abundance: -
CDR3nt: TGTGCCAGCAGCTTAGCAGGGAAGCCTTACACAGATACGCAGTATTTT
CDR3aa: CASSLAGKPYTDTQYF

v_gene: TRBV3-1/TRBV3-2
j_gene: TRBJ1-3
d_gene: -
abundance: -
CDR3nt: TGTGCCAGCAGCCCCCGGGCAGGGCCCGGAAACACCATATATTTT
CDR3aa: CASSPRAGPGNTIYF

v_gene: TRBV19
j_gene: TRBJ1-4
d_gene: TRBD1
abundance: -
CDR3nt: TGTGCCAGTAGTGTACGGGGACAGACAACTAATGAAAAACTGTTTTTT
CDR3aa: CASSVRGQTTNEKLFF

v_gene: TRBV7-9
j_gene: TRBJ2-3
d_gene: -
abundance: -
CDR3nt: TGTGCCAGCAGCCCCACCCTAGGGGGCACAGATACGCAGTATTTT
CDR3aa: CASSPTLGGTDTQYF

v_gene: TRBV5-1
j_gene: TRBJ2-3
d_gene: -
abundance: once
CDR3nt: TGCGCCAGCAGGACTAGTCCTTCGGATACGCAGTATTTT
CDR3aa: CASRTSPSDTQYF

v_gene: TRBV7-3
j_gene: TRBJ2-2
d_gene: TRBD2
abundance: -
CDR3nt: TGTGCCAGCAGCCGACTAGCGGGATTCACCGGGGAGCTGTTTTTT
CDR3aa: CASSRLAGFTGELFF